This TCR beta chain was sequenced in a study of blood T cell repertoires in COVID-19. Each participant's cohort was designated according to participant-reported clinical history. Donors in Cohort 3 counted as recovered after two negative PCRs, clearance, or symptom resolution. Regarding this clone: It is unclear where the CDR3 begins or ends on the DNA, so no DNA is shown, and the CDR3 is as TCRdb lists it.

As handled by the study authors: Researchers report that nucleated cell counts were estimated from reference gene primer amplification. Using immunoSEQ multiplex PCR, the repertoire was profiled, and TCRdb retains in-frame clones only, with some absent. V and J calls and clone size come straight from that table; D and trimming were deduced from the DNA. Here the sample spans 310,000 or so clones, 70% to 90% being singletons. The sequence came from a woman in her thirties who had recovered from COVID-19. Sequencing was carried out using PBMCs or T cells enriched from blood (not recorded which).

CDR3: CASSSSGSTEAFF. J is TRBJ1-1 and V is TRBV7-2. Germline CDR1 and CDR2: SGHTA and FQGNSA. The CDR3 is made up of 13 amino acids, end residues included.